The T cell receptor (beta chain) described here comes from a study of vaccination effects on CD4 cells after COVID-19. General study findings and limits: Substantial clonal contraction characterized both infection- and vaccine-induced clones late after vaccination.

Germline V lookup: CDR1 MNHEY, CDR2 SMNVEV (reference sequence). The CDR3 spans 17 residues. V was pared by 2 bases and J by 2 bases, with 6 bases of the junction left unmatched. Investigators separated out CD4+ T cells once around nine days of culture had passed. Concerning this clone: Its antigen is undetermined.

Using immunoSEQ multiplex PCR, the repertoire was profiled, and TCRdb retains in-frame clones only, with some absent. The sample consists of tens of thousands of clones, approximately 78% of them appearing once. This TCR was sampled from a human donor who had a prior SARS-CoV-2 infection. This chain uses TRBV27 with TRBJ2-4; 10 nucleotides align to TRBD2. The specimen comprised CD4+ T cells from PBMCs cultured without peptide, sampled before COVID-19 vaccination. CDR3 residues: CASSLVSSGSSKNIQYF. For the CDR3, the DNA is TGTGCCAGCAGTTTAGTGTCTAGCGGGAGTTCCAAAAACATTCAGTACTTC.